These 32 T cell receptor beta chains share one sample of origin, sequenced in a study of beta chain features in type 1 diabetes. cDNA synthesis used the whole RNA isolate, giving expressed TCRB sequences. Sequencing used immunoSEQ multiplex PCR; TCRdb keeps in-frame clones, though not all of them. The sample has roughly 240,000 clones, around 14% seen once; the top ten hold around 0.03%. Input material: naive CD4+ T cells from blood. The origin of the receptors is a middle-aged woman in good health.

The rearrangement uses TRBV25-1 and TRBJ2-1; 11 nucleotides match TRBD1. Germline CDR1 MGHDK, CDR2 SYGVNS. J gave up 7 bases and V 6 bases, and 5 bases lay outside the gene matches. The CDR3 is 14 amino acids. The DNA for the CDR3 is TGTGCCAGCAGCCGGGACAGGGGGGCAAATGAGCAGTTCTTC. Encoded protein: CASSRDRGANEQFF.

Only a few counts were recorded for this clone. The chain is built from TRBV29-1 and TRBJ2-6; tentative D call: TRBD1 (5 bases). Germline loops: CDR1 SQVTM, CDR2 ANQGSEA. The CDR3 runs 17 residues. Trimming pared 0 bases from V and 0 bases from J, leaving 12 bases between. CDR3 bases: TGCAGCGTTGAAGATCTAACAGGTCGCTCTGGGGCCAACGTCCTGACTTTC. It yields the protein CSVEDLTGRSGANVLTF.

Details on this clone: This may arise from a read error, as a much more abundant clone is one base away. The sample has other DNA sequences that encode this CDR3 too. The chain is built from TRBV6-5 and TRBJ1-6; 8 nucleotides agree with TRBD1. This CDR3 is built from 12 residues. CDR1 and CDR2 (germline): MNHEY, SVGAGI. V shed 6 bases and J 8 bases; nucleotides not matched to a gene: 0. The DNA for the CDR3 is TGTGCCAGCAGACAGGGGGATTCACCCCTCCACTTT. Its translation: CASRQGDSPLHF.

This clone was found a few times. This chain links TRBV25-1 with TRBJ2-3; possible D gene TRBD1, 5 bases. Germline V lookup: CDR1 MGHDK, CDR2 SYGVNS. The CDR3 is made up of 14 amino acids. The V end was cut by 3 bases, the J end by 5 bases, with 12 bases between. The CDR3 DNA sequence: TGTGCCAGCAGTGAGGAACAGGCTAAAGATACGCAGTATTTT. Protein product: CASSEEQAKDTQYF.

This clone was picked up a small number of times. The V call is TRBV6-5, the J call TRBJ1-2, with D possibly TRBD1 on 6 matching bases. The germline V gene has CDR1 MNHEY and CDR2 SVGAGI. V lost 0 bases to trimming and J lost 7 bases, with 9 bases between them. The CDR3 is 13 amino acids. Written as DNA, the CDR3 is TGTGCCAGCAGTTACTCGGACAGATCTGGCTACACCTTC. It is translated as CASSYSDRSGYTF.

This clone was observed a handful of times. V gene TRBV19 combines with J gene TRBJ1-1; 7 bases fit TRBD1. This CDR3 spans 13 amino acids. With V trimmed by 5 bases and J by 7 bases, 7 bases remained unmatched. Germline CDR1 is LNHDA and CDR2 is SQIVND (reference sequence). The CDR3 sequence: CASSGTTGLEAFF. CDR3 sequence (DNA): TGTGCCAGTAGTGGGACGACAGGGCTTGAAGCTTTCTTT.

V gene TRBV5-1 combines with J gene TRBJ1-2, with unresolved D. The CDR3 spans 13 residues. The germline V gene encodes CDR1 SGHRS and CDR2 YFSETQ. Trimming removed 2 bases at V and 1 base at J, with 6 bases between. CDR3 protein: CASSFERNYGYTF. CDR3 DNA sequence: TGCGCCAGCAGCTTCGAGCGTAACTATGGCTACACCTTC.

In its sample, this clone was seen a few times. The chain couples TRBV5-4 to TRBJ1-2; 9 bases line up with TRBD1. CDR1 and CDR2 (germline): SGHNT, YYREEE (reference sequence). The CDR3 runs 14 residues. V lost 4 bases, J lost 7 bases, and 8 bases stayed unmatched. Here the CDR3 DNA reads TGTGCCAGCAGCAGCGGGGACAGGGCTGGTGGCTACACCTTC. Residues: CASSSGDRAGGYTF. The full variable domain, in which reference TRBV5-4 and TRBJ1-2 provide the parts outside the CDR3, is ETGVTQSPTHLIKTRGQQVTLRCSSQSGHNTVSWYQQALGQGPQFIFQYYREEENGRGNFPPRFSGLQFPNYSSELNVNALELDDSALYLCASSSGDRAGGYTFGSGTRLTVV.

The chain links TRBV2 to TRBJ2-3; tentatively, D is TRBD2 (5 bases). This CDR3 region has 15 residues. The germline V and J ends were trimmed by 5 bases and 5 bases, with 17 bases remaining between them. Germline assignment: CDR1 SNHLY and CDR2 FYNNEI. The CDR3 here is CASSRSGTSLDTQYF. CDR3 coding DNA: TGTGCCAGCAGTAGGAGCGGAACCTCTCTAGATACGCAGTATTTT.

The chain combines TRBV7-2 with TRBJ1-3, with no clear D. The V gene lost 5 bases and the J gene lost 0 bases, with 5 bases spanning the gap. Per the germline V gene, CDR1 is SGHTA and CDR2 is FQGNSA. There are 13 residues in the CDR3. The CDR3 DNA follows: TGTGCCAGCAGCCACTACTCTGGAAACACCATATATTTT. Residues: CASSHYSGNTIYF.

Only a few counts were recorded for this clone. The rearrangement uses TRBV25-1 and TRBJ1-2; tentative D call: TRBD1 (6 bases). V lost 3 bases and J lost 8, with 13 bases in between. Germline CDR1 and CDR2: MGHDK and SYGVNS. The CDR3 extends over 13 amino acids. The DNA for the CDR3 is TGTGCCAGCAGTGAGAGGGGGGGCTTAGGCTACACCTTC. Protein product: CASSERGGLGYTF.

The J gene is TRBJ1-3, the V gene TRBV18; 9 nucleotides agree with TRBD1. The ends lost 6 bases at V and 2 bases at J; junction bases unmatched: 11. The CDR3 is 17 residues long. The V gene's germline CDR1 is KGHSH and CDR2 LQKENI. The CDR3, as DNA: TGTGCCAGCTCGCAACAGGGGGCGTCCGTTACTGGAAACACCATATATTTT. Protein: CASSQQGASVTGNTIYF.

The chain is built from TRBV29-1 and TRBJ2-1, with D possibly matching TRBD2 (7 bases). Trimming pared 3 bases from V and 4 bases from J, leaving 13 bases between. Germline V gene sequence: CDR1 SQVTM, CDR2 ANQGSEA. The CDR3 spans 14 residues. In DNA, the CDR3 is TGCAGCGTTGATTGGGGGGGCCTTTACAATGAGCAGTTCTTC. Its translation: CSVDWGGLYNEQFF.

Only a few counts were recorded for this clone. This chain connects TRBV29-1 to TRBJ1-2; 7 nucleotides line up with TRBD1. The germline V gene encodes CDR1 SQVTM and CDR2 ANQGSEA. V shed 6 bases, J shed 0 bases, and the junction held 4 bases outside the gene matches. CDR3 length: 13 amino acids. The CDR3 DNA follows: TGCAGCGTAGACAGGGACTCTAACTATGGCTACACCTTC. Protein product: CSVDRDSNYGYTF.

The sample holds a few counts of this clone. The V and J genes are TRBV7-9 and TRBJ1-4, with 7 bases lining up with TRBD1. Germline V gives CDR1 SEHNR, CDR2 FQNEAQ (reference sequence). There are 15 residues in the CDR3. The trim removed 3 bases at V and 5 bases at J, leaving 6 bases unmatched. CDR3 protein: CASSFDGTVNEKLFF. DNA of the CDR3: TGTGCCAGCAGCTTTGACGGGACAGTCAATGAAAAACTGTTTTTT.

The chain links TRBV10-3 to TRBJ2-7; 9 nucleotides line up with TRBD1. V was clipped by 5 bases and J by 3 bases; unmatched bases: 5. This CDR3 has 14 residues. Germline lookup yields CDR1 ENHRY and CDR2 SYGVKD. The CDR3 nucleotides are TGTGCCATCAGTACCGGGACAGGGCTCTACGAGCAGTACTTC. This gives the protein CAISTGTGLYEQYF.

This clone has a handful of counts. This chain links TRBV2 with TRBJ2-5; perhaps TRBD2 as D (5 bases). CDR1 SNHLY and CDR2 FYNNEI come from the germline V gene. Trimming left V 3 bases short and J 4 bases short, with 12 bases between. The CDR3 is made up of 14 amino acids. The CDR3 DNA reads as TGTGCCAGCAGTGATTACGGGATTCCAGAGACCCAGTACTTC. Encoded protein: CASSDYGIPETQYF.

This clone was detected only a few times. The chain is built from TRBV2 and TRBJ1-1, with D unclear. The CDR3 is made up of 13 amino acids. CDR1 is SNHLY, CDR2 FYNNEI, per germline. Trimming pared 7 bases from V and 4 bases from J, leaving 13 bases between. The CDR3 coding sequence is TGTGCCAGCATAGAGTTGGCGGGCACTGAAGCTTTCTTT. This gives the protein CASIELAGTEAFF.

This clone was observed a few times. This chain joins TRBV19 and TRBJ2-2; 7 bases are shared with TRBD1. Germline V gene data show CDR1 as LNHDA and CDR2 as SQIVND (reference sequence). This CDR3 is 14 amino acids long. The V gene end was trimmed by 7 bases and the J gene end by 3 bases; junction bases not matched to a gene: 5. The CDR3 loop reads CASMRGRDTGELFF. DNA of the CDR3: TGTGCCAGTATGAGGGGGCGCGACACCGGGGAGCTGTTTTTT.

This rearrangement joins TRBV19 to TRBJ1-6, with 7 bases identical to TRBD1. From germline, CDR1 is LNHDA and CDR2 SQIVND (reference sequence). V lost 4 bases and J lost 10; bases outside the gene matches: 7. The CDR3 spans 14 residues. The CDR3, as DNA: TGTGCCAGTAGTACCGGACAGGTGAACTCACCCCTCCACTTT. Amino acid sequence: CASSTGQVNSPLHF.

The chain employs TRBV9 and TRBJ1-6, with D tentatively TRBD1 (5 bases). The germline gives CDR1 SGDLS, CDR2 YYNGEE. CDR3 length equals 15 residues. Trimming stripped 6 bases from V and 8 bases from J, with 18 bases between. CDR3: CASTLSGQGDSPLHF. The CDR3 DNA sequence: TGTGCCAGCACCCTGTCCGGGCAGGGCGATTCACCCCTCCACTTT.

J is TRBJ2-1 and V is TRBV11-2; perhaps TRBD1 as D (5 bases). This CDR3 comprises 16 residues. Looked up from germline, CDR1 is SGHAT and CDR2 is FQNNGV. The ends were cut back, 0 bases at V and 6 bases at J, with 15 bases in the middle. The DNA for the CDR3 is TGTGCCAGCAGCTTAGATCTGGCCAGGGCCGGCAATGAGCAGTTCTTC. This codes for CASSLDLARAGNEQFF.

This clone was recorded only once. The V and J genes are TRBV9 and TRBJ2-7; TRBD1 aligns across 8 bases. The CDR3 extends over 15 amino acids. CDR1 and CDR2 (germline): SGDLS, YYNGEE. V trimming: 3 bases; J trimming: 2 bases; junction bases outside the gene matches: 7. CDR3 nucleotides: TGTGCCAGCAGCGCGGGACAGGTGTTAACCTACGAGCAGTACTTC. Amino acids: CASSAGQVLTYEQYF.

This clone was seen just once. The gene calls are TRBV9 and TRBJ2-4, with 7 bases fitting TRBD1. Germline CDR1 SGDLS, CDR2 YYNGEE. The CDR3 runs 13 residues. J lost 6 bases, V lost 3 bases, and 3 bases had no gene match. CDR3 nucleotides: TGTGCCAGCAGCGCCCGACAGGGAAACATTCAGTACTTC. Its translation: CASSARQGNIQYF. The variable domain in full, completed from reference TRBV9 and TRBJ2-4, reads DSGVTQTPKHLITATGQRVTLRCSPRSGDLSVYWYQQSLDQGLQFLIQYYNGEERAKGNILERFSAQQFPDLHSELNLSSLELGDSALYFCASSARQGNIQYFGAGTRLSVL.

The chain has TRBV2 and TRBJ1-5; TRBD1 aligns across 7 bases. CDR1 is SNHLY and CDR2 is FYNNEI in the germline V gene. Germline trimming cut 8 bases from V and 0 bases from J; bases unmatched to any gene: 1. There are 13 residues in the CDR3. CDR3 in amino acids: CASGQASNQPQHF. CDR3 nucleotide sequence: TGTGCCAGCGGACAGGCTAGCAATCAGCCCCAGCATTTT.

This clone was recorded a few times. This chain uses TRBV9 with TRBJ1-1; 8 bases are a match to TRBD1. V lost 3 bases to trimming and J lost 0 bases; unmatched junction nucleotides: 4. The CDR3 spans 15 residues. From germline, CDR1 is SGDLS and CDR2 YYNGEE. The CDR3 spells CASSARDRMNTEAFF. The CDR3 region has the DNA TGTGCCAGCAGCGCCCGGGACAGGATGAACACTGAAGCTTTCTTT.

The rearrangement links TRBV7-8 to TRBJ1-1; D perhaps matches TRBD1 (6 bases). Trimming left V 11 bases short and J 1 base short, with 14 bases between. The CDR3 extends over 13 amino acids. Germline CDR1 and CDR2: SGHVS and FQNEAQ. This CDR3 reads CAGILTGNTEAFF. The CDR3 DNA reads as TGTGCCGGAATCCTGACAGGGAACACTGAAGCTTTCTTT. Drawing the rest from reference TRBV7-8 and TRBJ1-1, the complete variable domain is GAGVSQSPRYKVAKRGQDVALRCDPISGHVSLFWYQQALGQGPEFLTYFQNEAQLDKSGLPSDRFFAERPEGSVSTLKIQRTQQEDSAVYLCAGILTGNTEAFFGQGTRLTVV.

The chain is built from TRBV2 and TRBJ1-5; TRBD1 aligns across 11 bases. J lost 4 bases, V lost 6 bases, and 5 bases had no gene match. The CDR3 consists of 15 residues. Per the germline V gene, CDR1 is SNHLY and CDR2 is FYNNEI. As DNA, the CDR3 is TGTGCCAGCAGCCCGGGACAGGGGGGAAATCAGCCCCAGCATTTT. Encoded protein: CASSPGQGGNQPQHF. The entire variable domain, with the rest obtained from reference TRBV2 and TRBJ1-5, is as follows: EPEVTQTPSHQVTQMGQEVILRCVPISNHLYFYWYRQILGQKVEFLVSFYNNEISEKSEIFDDQFSVERPDGSNFTLKIRSTKLEDSAMYFCASSPGQGGNQPQHFGDGTRLSIL.

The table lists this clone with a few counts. The CDR3 region has the DNA TGTGCCAGTACCCATACAGGGGGCTGGGGCACTGAAGCTTTCTTT. Protein product: CASTHTGGWGTEAFF. The V and J genes are TRBV19 and TRBJ1-1; TRBD1 matches at 9 bases. The germline CDR1 and CDR2 sequences are LNHDA and SQIVND (reference sequence). This CDR3 is built from 15 residues. V lost 7 bases to trimming and J lost 4 bases; unmatched junction nucleotides: 10.

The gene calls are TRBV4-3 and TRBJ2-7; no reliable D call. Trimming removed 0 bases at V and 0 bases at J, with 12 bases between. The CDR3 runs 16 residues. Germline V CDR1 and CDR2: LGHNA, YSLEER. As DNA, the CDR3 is TGCGCCAGCAGCCAAGATCTTGCGGCAGTCTCCTACGAGCAGTACTTC. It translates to CASSQDLAAVSYEQYF.

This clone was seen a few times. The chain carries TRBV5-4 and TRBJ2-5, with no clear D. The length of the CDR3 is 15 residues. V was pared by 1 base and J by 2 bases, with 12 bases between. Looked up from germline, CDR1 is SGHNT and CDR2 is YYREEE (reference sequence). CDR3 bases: TGTGCCAGCAGCTTGAATCAGTCTCCACAAGAGACCCAGTACTTC. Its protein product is CASSLNQSPQETQYF.

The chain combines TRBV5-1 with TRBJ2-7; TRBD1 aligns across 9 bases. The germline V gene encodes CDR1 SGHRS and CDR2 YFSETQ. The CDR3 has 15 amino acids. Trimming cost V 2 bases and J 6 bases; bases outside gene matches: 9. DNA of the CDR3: TGCGCCAGCAGCTTACCGGGACAGGGTCTTGGCGAGCAGTACTTC. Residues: CASSLPGQGLGEQYF.